Listed here are 5 T cell receptor beta chains from one sample, sequenced in a study of graft-versus-host responses after intestinal transplantation. Their recognized antigens are unknown. Generated by immunoSEQ multiplex PCR, the TCRdb table keeps only in-frame clones and is missing some. This table has over 85,000 clones, just over 90% appearing once. Specimen: unstimulated CD8+ T cells sorted from spleen or lymph node cells, collected before intestinal transplant. Every receptor here comes from a human donor who received an intestinal transplant.

The V call is TRBV7-9, the J call TRBJ2-1; a weak D match, TRBD1 (6 bases). In germline, CDR1 is SEHNR, CDR2 FQNEAQ (reference sequence). V was trimmed by 5 bases and J by 6 bases, leaving 20 bases between them. The CDR3 length is 16 residues. For the CDR3, the DNA is TGTGCCAGCAGCCCGACCGCAGGGGCAGCGATCAATGAGCAGTTCTTC. Its translation is CASSPTAGAAINEQFF.

The chain combines TRBV4-1 with TRBJ2-1; 8 bases agree with TRBD2. The CDR3 runs to 19 residues. CDR1 is MGHRA, CDR2 YSYEKL, per germline. V gave up 0 bases and J gave up 1 base; unmatched junction bases: 11. The CDR3 region is CASSQEASGPSLSYNEQFF. The CDR3 DNA reads TGCGCCAGCAGCCAAGAAGCTAGCGGGCCCTCCTTATCCTACAATGAGCAGTTCTTC.

J is TRBJ1-5 and V is TRBV6-1; D possibly corresponds to TRBD1 (5 bases). Germline V CDR1 and CDR2: MNHNS, SASEGT. This CDR3 region has 15 residues. V lost 6 bases to trimming and J lost 6 bases, with 18 bases between them. CDR3 DNA: TGTGCCAGCAGCCGAGGGCGGGGGGTTAGTCAGCCCCAGCATTTT. It specifies CASSRGRGVSQPQHF.

The J gene is TRBJ2-3, the V gene TRBV18; 10 bases align to TRBD2. The germline V gene encodes CDR1 KGHSH and CDR2 LQKENI. Trimming removed 7 bases from V and 4 bases from J; junction bases left unmatched: 5. This CDR3 has 14 amino acids. The CDR3 spells CASFSGRESDTQYF. CDR3 nucleotide sequence: TGTGCCAGCTTCAGCGGGAGGGAGTCAGATACGCAGTATTTT. The complete variable domain, with remaining parts taken from reference TRBV18 and TRBJ2-3, reads NAGVMQNPRHLVRRRGQEARLRCSPMKGHSHVYWYRQLPEEGLKFMVYLQKENIIDESGMPKERFSAEFPKEGPSILRIQQVVRGDSAAYFCASFSGRESDTQYFGPGTRLTVL.

The rearrangement uses TRBV5-1 and TRBJ2-6, with 10 bases aligning to TRBD1. The germline CDR1 and CDR2 sequences are SGHRS and YFSETQ. V was clipped by 4 bases and J by 0 bases; unmatched bases: 7. The CDR3 is 18 residues long. The CDR3 DNA reads as TGCGCCAGCAGCCGAGAGACAGGGGGCACCTCTGGGGCCAACGTCCTGACTTTC. Encoded protein: CASSRETGGTSGANVLTF.